The T cell receptor (beta chain) described here comes from a study of cytomegalovirus exposure and HLA in healthy donors. Study-wide context: A later analysis reported the same platform for the 120 validation repertoires and the 500 to 700 first-cohort repertoires. The study, taken as a whole, reports: Cytomegalovirus status was reportedly diagnosed by the classifier with high specificity and sensitivity. TCR clusters originating in the first cohort tended to co-occur in the 120 validation repertoires, according to a later analysis. Confirmation in vitro established that a few CMV-associated chains were specific for CMV antigens.

This clone was observed a few times. What it binds is not known. The sample contains more than one DNA sequence encoding this CDR3. Deletions cut 3 bases from V and 3 bases from J, with 8 bases between. CDR1 is KGHSH, CDR2 LQKENI, per germline. CDR3 length: 13 residues. Only in-frame clones appear in the TCRdb table, and some are missing; sequencing was by immunoSEQ multiplex PCR. The sample yields roughly 56,000 clones, around 93% seen once. The rearrangement uses TRBV18 and TRBJ1-1; possible D gene TRBD1, 5 bases. The material sequenced was PBMCs. The clonotype comes from a young woman in good health and CMV-seropositive. CDR3 sequence reads: CASSPTGDTEAFF. DNA for the CDR3: TGTGCCAGCTCACCGACGGGGGACACTGAAGCTTTCTTT.